The 26 T cell receptor beta chains reported below all come from one sample, sequenced in a study of T cell responses to AZD1222 COVID-19 vaccine. The protocol was immunoSEQ multiplex PCR, while the TCRdb copy is restricted to in-frame clones and leaves out a portion. The sample shows 95,000 or so clones, 85% to 90% of them seen only once. The material was peripheral blood, obtained on day 0 of MenACWY control vaccination. The receptors derive from an adult in good health.

The chain joins TRBV18 to TRBJ1-5; D perhaps matches TRBD1 (5 bases). V lost 3 bases, J lost 6 bases, and 27 bases lay in between. The CDR3 has 19 residues. Germline CDR1 and CDR2: KGHSH and LQKENI. The CDR3 reads CASSPMAGTLRLKAQPQHF. In DNA form, the CDR3 reads TGTGCCAGCTCACCTATGGCAGGGACTCTCAGACTAAAGGCTCAGCCCCAGCATTTT. Full variable domain (remainder filled in from reference TRBV18 and TRBJ1-5): NAGVMQNPRHLVRRRGQEARLRCSPMKGHSHVYWYRQLPEEGLKFMVYLQKENIIDESGMPKERFSAEFPKEGPSILRIQQVVRGDSAAYFCASSPMAGTLRLKAQPQHFGDGTRLSIL.

The chain combines TRBV5-1 with TRBJ2-3; D perhaps matches TRBD1 (8 bases). This CDR3 spans 17 amino acids. Germline V gene lookup returns CDR1 SGHRS and CDR2 YFSETQ. V lost 4 bases, J lost 2 bases, and 20 bases lay in between. The CDR3 region is CASSLVGGDRYTDTQYF. The CDR3 nucleotides read TGCGCCAGCAGCCTTGTGGGAGGGGACAGGTACACAGATACGCAGTATTTT.

This clone was detected once. The rearrangement joins TRBV9 to TRBJ2-3; 7 nucleotides match TRBD2. The length of the CDR3 is 16 residues. Germline CDR1 and CDR2: SGDLS and YYNGEE. J was trimmed by 3 bases and V by 4 bases; bases with no gene match: 11. The CDR3 DNA follows: TGTGCCAGCAGCCCCTTTCGTGGGGAGGGGACAGATACGCAGTATTTT. It is translated as CASSPFRGEGTDTQYF.

This clone was seen once. The genes are TRBV5-4 and TRBJ1-1; perhaps TRBD1 as D (6 bases). Per the germline V gene, CDR1 is SGHNT and CDR2 is YYREEE (reference sequence). There are 16 residues in the CDR3. Trimming stripped 3 bases from V and 1 base from J, with 16 bases between. This CDR3 is CASSSKYQGTNTEAFF. The CDR3 coding sequence is TGTGCCAGCAGCTCCAAGTATCAGGGGACGAACACTGAAGCTTTCTTT.

The CDR3 region is CASSPGNYGYTF. CDR3 in DNA: TGTGCCAGCAGTCCAGGAAACTATGGCTACACCTTC. This chain connects TRBV27 to TRBJ1-2; D gene ambiguous. The CDR3 loop spans 12 amino acids. The germline CDR1 and CDR2 sequences are MNHEY and SMNVEV (reference sequence). V was pared by 5 bases and J by 2 bases, with 6 bases between.

The J gene is TRBJ1-1, the V gene TRBV4-1; D is uncertain. Deletions cut 1 base from V and 4 bases from J, with 13 bases between. The germline gives CDR1 MGHRA, CDR2 YSYEKL. CDR3 length: 15 amino acids. The CDR3, as DNA: TGCGCCAGCAGCCAAGCGGGGTCGGAAGGCACTGAAGCTTTCTTT. It encodes CASSQAGSEGTEAFF.

CDR3 residues: CASSLTGTEAFF. CDR3 sequence (DNA): TGTGCCAGCAGCTTGACAGGTACTGAAGCTTTCTTT. V and J are TRBV5-4 and TRBJ1-1, with D possibly being TRBD1 (5 bases). Trimming shortened V by 1 base and J by 5 bases, and 6 bases separated the two germline ends. CDR1 is SGHNT and CDR2 is YYREEE in the germline V gene (reference sequence). The length of the CDR3 is 12 residues. The full variable domain, completed using reference TRBV5-4 and TRBJ1-1, is ETGVTQSPTHLIKTRGQQVTLRCSSQSGHNTVSWYQQALGQGPQFIFQYYREEENGRGNFPPRFSGLQFPNYSSELNVNALELDDSALYLCASSLTGTEAFFGQGTRLTVV.

The rearrangement uses TRBV18 and TRBJ1-4, with 9 nucleotides matching TRBD1. Germline CDR1 and CDR2: KGHSH and LQKENI. V was pared by 1 base and J by 0 bases, with 6 bases of the junction left unmatched. The CDR3 consists of 18 residues. CDR3 in amino acids: CASSPQTRTGATNEKLFF. CDR3 coding DNA: TGTGCCAGCTCACCACAGACTAGGACAGGGGCAACTAATGAAAAACTGTTTTTT.

This clone was detected only once. The CDR3 DNA is TGTGCCAGCAGCGCCTCAGTACAACAGGGGGCTACTGAAGCTTTCTTT. It is translated as CASSASVQQGATEAFF. This sequence joins TRBV5-4 and TRBJ1-1; 9 positions agree with TRBD1. The V and J ends lost 4 bases and 5 bases, in that order; junction bases with no gene match: 12. CDR1 and CDR2 from the germline V gene are SGHNT and YYREEE (reference sequence). The CDR3 consists of 16 residues.

As DNA, the CDR3 is TGTGCCAGCAGCCCTCTGGTCGCGTCTAGCTGGGATACGCAGTATTTT. Translated, it gives CASSPLVASSWDTQYF. The chain uses TRBV7-2 and TRBJ2-3; weak D call: TRBD2 (5 bases). V dropped 5 bases and J dropped 6 bases, with 21 bases sitting between them. Germline V gene sequence: CDR1 SGHTA, CDR2 FQGNSA. This CDR3 region has 16 residues.

V and J are TRBV18 and TRBJ1-6; D is undetermined. Germline CDR1 and CDR2: KGHSH and LQKENI. Trimming stripped 6 bases from V and 4 bases from J, with 16 bases between. The CDR3 consists of 16 residues. The CDR3 sequence is CASSPGSFLYNSPLHF. The DNA for the CDR3 is TGTGCCAGCTCTCCCGGGAGTTTTCTATATAATTCACCCCTCCACTTT.

The chain has TRBV12-1 and TRBJ1-1. TRBV12-1 is classified as a pseudogene. This CDR3 is 15 amino acids long. CDR3: CASSFRNPEVPEAFF. Written as DNA, the CDR3 is TGTGCCAGCAGCTTTAGAAACCCGGAGGTCCCTGAAGCTTTCTTT.

The rearrangement links TRBV10-3 to TRBJ2-7; 9 bases match TRBD1. V was clipped by 7 bases and J by 3 bases; unmatched bases: 4. This CDR3 is 13 amino acids long. Germline CDR1 reads ENHRY; CDR2 reads SYGVKD. CDR3 nucleotides: TGTGCCATCACCCCGGGACAGGGCTACGAGCAGTACTTC. Translating it yields CAITPGQGYEQYF.

This clone is medium-sized by share. V and J are TRBV6-2 or TRBV6-3 and TRBJ2-6; D is unresolved. The germline gives CDR1 MNHEY, CDR2 SVGEGT. V lost 2 bases to trimming and J lost 0 bases, with 2 bases between them. The CDR3 loop spans 14 amino acids. The CDR3 is CASSYNSGANVLTF. The CDR3 DNA reads as TGTGCCAGCAGTTACAACTCTGGGGCCAACGTCCTGACTTTC.

The J gene is TRBJ1-1, the V gene TRBV9, with 7 nucleotides matching TRBD1. Trimming removed 3 bases from V and 5 bases from J; junction bases left unmatched: 4. Per the germline V gene, CDR1 is SGDLS and CDR2 is YYNGEE. CDR3 length: 13 amino acids. The CDR3 nucleotides are TGTGCCAGCAGCGAACCAGGGGGAACTGAAGCTTTCTTT. Its translation: CASSEPGGTEAFF.

This sequence joins TRBV10-1 and TRBJ1-3; weak D call: TRBD1 (5 bases). Germline V gives CDR1 WNHNN, CDR2 SYGVQD (reference sequence). Trimming stripped 6 bases from V and 8 bases from J, with 20 bases between. CDR3 length: 15 amino acids. CDR3 residues: CASSPKTEQRDTIYF. CDR3 nucleotide sequence: TGCGCCAGCAGCCCGAAGACAGAACAAAGAGACACCATATATTTT.

The rearrangement links TRBV12-5 to TRBJ1-2; D is unclear. The CDR3 extends over 15 amino acids. Germline V lookup: CDR1 LGHNT, CDR2 FRNRAP. Trimming took 0 bases from V and 2 from J, leaving 10 bases between them. The CDR3 region has the DNA TGTGCTAGTGGTTTGGTACGACCGAAAAACTATGGCTACACCTTC. Residues: CASGLVRPKNYGYTF.

V usage is TRBV7-9 and J usage is TRBJ1-5, with D possibly matching TRBD1 (6 bases). V lost 5 bases and J lost 7, with 21 bases in between. This CDR3 is built from 16 residues. CDR1 SEHNR and CDR2 FQNEAQ come from the germline V gene (reference sequence). The CDR3 loop reads CASSPQGDTTSQPQHF. DNA for the CDR3: TGTGCCAGCAGCCCACAGGGCGACACAACGAGCCAGCCCCAGCATTTT.

This chain links TRBV27 with TRBJ1-6; no definite D call. This CDR3 is 13 amino acids long. V lost 8 bases, J lost 9 bases, and 14 bases lay in between. Germline loops: CDR1 MNHEY, CDR2 SMNVEV (reference sequence). The CDR3 reads CASSLGTGSPLHF. The CDR3 region has the DNA TGTGCCAGCTCCCTCGGCACGGGTTCACCCCTCCACTTT.

This chain connects TRBV29-1 to TRBJ1-1; possible D gene TRBD1, 5 bases. The CDR3 has 12 residues. V lost 5 bases, J lost 2 bases, and 9 bases lay in between. The germline V gene encodes CDR1 SQVTM and CDR2 ANQGSEA. CDR3 sequence: CSVMQGNTEAFF. DNA of the CDR3: TGCAGCGTTATGCAGGGAAACACTGAAGCTTTCTTT.

The chain combines TRBV5-6 with TRBJ1-5; no firm D call. Germline CDR1 is SGHDT and CDR2 is YYEEEE. The CDR3 consists of 16 residues. The ends were cut back, 1 base at V and 2 bases at J, with 13 bases in the middle. In DNA form, the CDR3 reads TGTGCCAGCAGCTTGATGGGAAGTGGGGGCAATCAGCCCCAGCATTTT. It codes for CASSLMGSGGNQPQHF.

The chain links TRBV13 to TRBJ2-1; TRBD2 aligns across 15 bases. This CDR3 region has 16 residues. After removal of 5 bases from V and 7 bases from J, the junction contained 6 bases not matched to a gene. Germline V gene lookup returns CDR1 PRHDT and CDR2 FYEKMQ (reference sequence). CDR3 nucleotides: TGTGCCAGCAGCCCAATGGGGACTAGCGGGGGGAATGAGCAGTTCTTC. Translated: CASSPMGTSGGNEQFF.

The chain links TRBV9 to TRBJ2-1, with D perhaps TRBD1 (6 bases). The V end was cut by 4 bases, the J end by 8 bases, with 16 bases between. The CDR3 runs to 14 residues. Germline CDR1 SGDLS, CDR2 YYNGEE. The CDR3 bases are TGTGCCAGCAGCCCCGAGGGGGTCCAGGATGAGCAGTTCTTC. Translated, it gives CASSPEGVQDEQFF. The full variable domain, completed using reference TRBV9 and TRBJ2-1, is DSGVTQTPKHLITATGQRVTLRCSPRSGDLSVYWYQQSLDQGLQFLIQYYNGEERAKGNILERFSAQQFPDLHSELNLSSLELGDSALYFCASSPEGVQDEQFFGPGTRLTVL.

This clone showed up just a few times. The chain combines TRBV10-3 with TRBJ2-3; either TRBD1 or TRBD2 may supply D (6 bases each). Germline CDR1 and CDR2: ENHRY and SYGVKD. Trimming stripped 6 bases from V and 2 bases from J, with 15 bases between. The CDR3 is 15 amino acids. The CDR3 nucleotides read TGTGCCATCAGAGACAAAGGGGGGATCACAGATACGCAGTATTTT. Protein sequence: CAIRDKGGITDTQYF.

This clone was recorded only once. This chain joins TRBV13 and TRBJ2-7, with D hard to call. Germline CDR1 PRHDT, CDR2 FYEKMQ (reference sequence). The CDR3 runs to 12 residues. Deletions cut 5 bases from V and 0 bases from J, with 5 bases between. In DNA form, the CDR3 reads TGTGCCAGCAGCGCCGACTCCTACGAGCAGTACTTC. Amino acids: CASSADSYEQYF.

V usage is TRBV11-3 and J usage is TRBJ2-3, with D possibly TRBD2 on 6 matching bases. The germline V gene encodes CDR1 SGHNT and CDR2 YENEEA. Trimming took off 0 bases at V and 1 base at J, with 8 bases between the two ends. This CDR3 comprises 15 residues. The CDR3 DNA follows: TGTGCCAGCAGCTTAGACCCGGGAGGCACAGATACGCAGTATTTT. Translation gives CASSLDPGGTDTQYF.